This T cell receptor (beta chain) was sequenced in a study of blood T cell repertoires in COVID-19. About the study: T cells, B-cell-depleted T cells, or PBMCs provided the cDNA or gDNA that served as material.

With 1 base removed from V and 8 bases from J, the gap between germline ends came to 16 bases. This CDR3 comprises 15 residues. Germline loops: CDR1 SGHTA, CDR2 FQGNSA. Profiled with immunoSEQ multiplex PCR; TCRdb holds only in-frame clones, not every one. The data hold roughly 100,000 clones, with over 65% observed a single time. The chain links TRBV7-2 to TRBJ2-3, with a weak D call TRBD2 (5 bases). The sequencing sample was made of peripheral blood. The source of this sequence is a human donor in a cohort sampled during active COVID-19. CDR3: CASSLDRAARGTQYF. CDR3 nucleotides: TGTGCCAGCAGCTTAGATAGGGCGGCCCGGGGTACGCAGTATTTT.